The next 27 T cell receptor beta chains were all read from a single sample in a study of blood T cell repertoires in COVID-19. Only in-frame clones appear in the TCRdb table, and some are missing; sequencing was by immunoSEQ multiplex PCR. The repertoire holds hundreds of thousands of clones, around 84% seen once, with about 4.8% in the top ten. The sequenced material came from peripheral blood. Receptor source: a man between 45 and 60 years old with acute or convalescent COVID-19.

The V and J genes are TRBV14 and TRBJ2-5, with 11 bases identical to TRBD1. Germline CDR1 SGHDN, CDR2 FVKESK. The junction had 9 bases not matched to a gene; V was cut back by 2 bases and J by 1 base. The CDR3 extends over 18 amino acids. The CDR3 loop is CASSQSYRDRGIQETQYF. DNA for the CDR3: TGTGCCAGCAGCCAATCGTATCGGGACAGGGGGATCCAAGAGACCCAGTACTTC.

The sample holds one count of this clone. This sequence joins TRBV15 and TRBJ1-6, with 10 bases matching TRBD1. The germline V gene has CDR1 LNHNV and CDR2 YYDKDF (reference sequence). There are 18 residues in the CDR3. The V segment lost 0 bases and the J segment 7 bases; nucleotides outside the gene matches: 9. CDR3 residues: CATSRDHRDRGRNSPLHF. The CDR3 bases are TGTGCCACCAGCAGAGATCATAGGGACAGGGGTCGGAATTCACCCCTCCACTTT.

To note about this clone: Other DNA sequences from this sample encode an identical CDR3 as well. V and J are TRBV6-2 or TRBV6-3 and TRBJ2-4; a possible D gene is TRBD1 (6 bases). The CDR3 spans 15 residues. Germline CDR1 is MNHEY and CDR2 is SVGEGT. V lost 2 bases, J lost 4 bases, and 12 bases lay in between. The CDR3 loop is CASSYGQGIKNIQYF. For the CDR3, the DNA is TGTGCCAGCAGTTACGGGCAGGGGATTAAAAACATTCAGTACTTC.

This clone was seen a single time. The chain is built from TRBV6-5 and TRBJ1-1; possibly TRBD1 for D (6 bases). This CDR3 is built from 14 residues. The germline V gene encodes CDR1 MNHEY and CDR2 SVGAGI. The ends were cut back, 2 bases at V and 1 base at J, with 8 bases in the middle. CDR3 sequence: CASSYRGGNTEAFF. DNA for the CDR3: TGTGCCAGCAGTTACCGAGGGGGGAACACTGAAGCTTTCTTT.

This sequence joins TRBV3-1 (or the pseudogene TRBV3-2) and TRBJ2-3; 9 bases align to TRBD2. In germline, CDR1 is LGHDT, CDR2 YNNKEL (reference sequence). Losses at the gene ends were 5 bases for V and 2 bases for J; bases not matched to a gene: 11. The CDR3 has 17 amino acids. DNA of the CDR3: TGTGCCAGCAGCGCGGGAGTAGCGGGGGTCCACACAGATACGCAGTATTTT. This sequence encodes CASSAGVAGVHTDTQYF.

This chain links TRBV18 with TRBJ2-7; 9 bases align to TRBD1. CDR3 length equals 14 residues. Per germline, CDR1 KGHSH and CDR2 LQKENI. Trimming took 8 bases from V and 7 from J; bases not matched to a gene: 12. CDR3 sequence reads: CASTQDRGPDEQYF. The CDR3 DNA follows: TGTGCCAGCACCCAGGACAGGGGTCCGGATGAGCAGTACTTC.

This rearrangement joins TRBV18 to TRBJ1-6, with D perhaps TRBD1 (5 bases). This CDR3 spans 17 amino acids. V gave up 1 base and J gave up 0 bases, with 10 bases separating them. The germline CDR1 and CDR2 sequences are KGHSH and LQKENI. CDR3 amino acids: CASSPREQDSYNSPLHF. CDR3 DNA sequence: TGTGCCAGCTCACCACGGGAACAGGACTCCTATAATTCACCCCTCCACTTT.

The V gene is TRBV2, the J gene TRBJ1-2; D perhaps matches TRBD1 (5 bases). The CDR3 spans 15 residues. The V gene lost 7 bases and the J gene lost 0 bases, with 15 bases spanning the gap. CDR1 is SNHLY, CDR2 FYNNEI, per germline. CDR3 coding DNA: TGTGCCAGCAAGGGATCGACAGTGACTAACTATGGCTACACCTTC. Amino acid sequence: CASKGSTVTNYGYTF.

The rearrangement joins TRBV19 to TRBJ1-6; no clear D. Per germline, CDR1 LNHDA and CDR2 SQIVND (reference sequence). The CDR3 runs 18 residues. With 4 bases removed from V and 5 bases from J, the gap between germline ends came to 21 bases. CDR3 residues: CASSSRGLFYGNNSPLHF. CDR3 nucleotide sequence: TGTGCCAGTAGTAGTCGGGGTTTATTTTATGGGAATAATTCACCCCTCCACTTT.

The genes are TRBV24-1 and TRBJ2-5; D gene ambiguous. The germline V gene has CDR1 KGHDR and CDR2 SFDVKD. V dropped 4 bases and J dropped 3 bases, with 8 bases sitting between them. The CDR3 runs to 13 residues. CDR3 amino acids: CATSDSHEETQYF. DNA for the CDR3: TGTGCCACCAGTGACAGTCACGAAGAGACCCAGTACTTC.

The chain uses TRBV2 and TRBJ1-5; 9 nucleotides line up with TRBD1. The CDR3 spans 16 residues. The V gene end was trimmed by 6 bases and the J gene end by 3 bases; junction bases not matched to a gene: 9. Germline V gene lookup returns CDR1 SNHLY and CDR2 FYNNEI. CDR3 residues: CASRQQGAGLNQPQHF. The CDR3 DNA follows: TGTGCCAGCAGGCAACAGGGGGCTGGTCTCAATCAGCCCCAGCATTTT.

DNA of the CDR3: TGTGCCAGCAGTCAACCGGACAGAACGCAGTATTTT. It is translated as CASSQPDRTQYF. V and J are TRBV27 and TRBJ2-3, with D perhaps matching TRBD1 (6 bases). CDR1 MNHEY and CDR2 SMNVEV come from the germline V gene (reference sequence). This CDR3 region has 12 residues. Deletions cut 5 bases from V and 9 bases from J, with 12 bases between.

The CDR3 DNA reads as TGCGCCAGCACCCGGACAGGGGGTCCGAACACTGAAGCTTTCTTT. It yields the protein CASTRTGGPNTEAFF. The rearrangement links TRBV4-1 to TRBJ1-1; 10 bases are a match to TRBD1. V trimming: 7 bases; J trimming: 1 base; junction bases outside the gene matches: 6. The CDR3 length is 15 residues. Germline CDR1 is MGHRA and CDR2 is YSYEKL.

This clone was detected only once. The chain uses TRBV7-9 and TRBJ1-2; TRBD1 might be the D (6 bases). V was trimmed by 2 bases and J by 4 bases, leaving 11 bases between them. The CDR3 length is 14 residues. Germline loops: CDR1 SEHNR, CDR2 FQNEAQ (reference sequence). Written as DNA, the CDR3 is TGTGCCAGCAGCTTATTAAGGGGGGGCTATGGCTACACCTTC. It encodes CASSLLRGGYGYTF.

The chain couples TRBV5-1 to TRBJ2-2; possibly TRBD1 for D (6 bases). The CDR3 is 15 residues long. Trimming took 6 bases from V and 1 from J, leaving 13 bases between them. CDR1 is SGHRS, CDR2 YFSETQ, per germline. The CDR3 bases are TGCGCCAGCACTCCTTCGACAGGGAACACCGGGGAGCTGTTTTTT. It specifies CASTPSTGNTGELFF. Full variable domain (outside the CDR3, taken from reference TRBV5-1 and TRBJ2-2): KAGVTQTPRYLIKTRGQQVTLSCSPISGHRSVSWYQQTPGQGLQFLFEYFSETQRNKGNFPGRFSGRQFSNSRSEMNVSTLELGDSALYLCASTPSTGNTGELFFGEGSRLTVL.

The chain is built from TRBV5-1 and TRBJ1-3; 8 positions agree with TRBD1. With 0 bases clipped from V and 0 bases from J, the junction kept 8 bases outside the gene matches. This CDR3 has 18 amino acids. Germline V gene lookup returns CDR1 SGHRS and CDR2 YFSETQ. CDR3 in DNA: TGCGCCAGCAGCTTGGGCGGACAGGGACGATACTCTGGAAACACCATATATTTT. This translates into CASSLGGQGRYSGNTIYF.

The chain has TRBV10-3 and TRBJ2-7; D unresolved. Germline loops: CDR1 ENHRY, CDR2 SYGVKD. Trimming took 2 bases from V and 3 from J, leaving 11 bases between them. This CDR3 is built from 14 residues. The CDR3 sequence: CAISEGIDIYEQYF. The CDR3, as DNA: TGTGCCATCAGTGAGGGCATAGACATCTACGAGCAGTACTTC.

The chain is built from TRBV7-9 and TRBJ2-2; the D is unclear. This CDR3 has 15 residues. The germline CDR1 and CDR2 sequences are SEHNR and FQNEAQ (reference sequence). V lost 1 base and J 3 bases, leaving 9 bases between the germline ends. In nucleotides, the CDR3 is TGTGCCAGCAGCTTAGATTACAGAGACACCGGGGAGCTGTTTTTT. Protein sequence: CASSLDYRDTGELFF.

The gene calls are TRBV5-8 and TRBJ1-1; unclear D gene. The CDR3 length is 11 residues. The V and J ends lost 4 bases and 3 bases respectively, with 4 bases between them. Germline loops: CDR1 SGHTS, CDR2 YDEGEE. The CDR3 loop reads CASSQYTEAFF. The CDR3 nucleotides read TGTGCCAGCAGCCAGTACACTGAAGCTTTCTTT.

V usage is TRBV20-1 and J usage is TRBJ2-3, with D tentatively TRBD2 (7 bases). The CDR3 totals 11 residues. Germline CDR1 reads DFQATT; CDR2 reads SNEGSKA (reference sequence). Between the trimmed V and J ends, which lost 6 bases and 11 bases, there was a span of 15 bases. CDR3 protein: CSARGGTQQYF. The CDR3 coding sequence is TGCAGTGCCAGGGGAGGGACTCAGCAGTATTTT.

The chain recombines TRBV19 with TRBJ1-5; tentative D call: TRBD1 (5 bases). Per the germline V gene, CDR1 is LNHDA and CDR2 is SQIVND (reference sequence). Trimming removed 3 bases at V and 2 bases at J, with 11 bases between. The CDR3 length is 15 residues. DNA of the CDR3: TGTGCCAGTAGTATGAGCCCGGGGGGCAATCAGCCCCAGCATTTT. This codes for CASSMSPGGNQPQHF.

V and J are TRBV4-1 and TRBJ1-1, with a tentative D call TRBD1 (5 bases). This CDR3 has 15 amino acids. V dropped 4 bases and J dropped 2 bases, with 14 bases sitting between them. Germline V CDR1 and CDR2: MGHRA, YSYEKL. CDR3 DNA: TGCGCCAGCAGCCCCGCGGACCAGGGAAACACTGAAGCTTTCTTT. Amino acid sequence: CASSPADQGNTEAFF.

The gene calls are TRBV7-9 and TRBJ1-2, with TRBD1 as a possible D gene (5 bases). V shed 3 bases and J shed 1 base, with 12 bases lying between them. The CDR3 covers 15 residues. The germline gives CDR1 SEHNR, CDR2 FQNEAQ (reference sequence). The CDR3 reads CASSFVTAGNYGYTF. CDR3 coding DNA: TGTGCCAGCAGCTTCGTGACAGCGGGTAACTATGGCTACACCTTC.

The chain couples TRBV19 to TRBJ1-4; 11 bases agree with TRBD1. Trimming took 7 bases from V and 7 from J; bases not matched to a gene: 2. Germline V gene data show CDR1 as LNHDA and CDR2 as SQIVND (reference sequence). CDR3 length: 13 residues. The chain's CDR3 is CASKGQGVEKLFF. The CDR3 nucleotides read TGTGCCAGTAAGGGACAGGGGGTTGAAAAACTGTTTTTT.

The chain has TRBV2 and TRBJ1-4, with 8 bases fitting TRBD1. Germline V gene data show CDR1 as SNHLY and CDR2 as FYNNEI. CDR3 length equals 14 residues. Losses at the gene ends were 8 bases for V and 3 bases for J; bases not matched to a gene: 5. CDR3 in DNA: TGTGCCAGCGGAAGGGACAGGTCTAATGAAAAACTGTTTTTT. Protein: CASGRDRSNEKLFF.

V gene TRBV3-1 (or the pseudogene TRBV3-2) combines with J gene TRBJ2-1, with 13 bases lining up with TRBD2. V lost 5 bases, J lost 3 bases, and 1 base stayed unmatched. The V gene's germline CDR1 is LGHDT and CDR2 YNNKEL (reference sequence). The CDR3 runs to 15 residues. CDR3 nucleotide sequence: TGTGCCAGCAGCACTAGCGGGGGGGGCTACAATGAGCAGTTCTTC. Amino acids: CASSTSGGGYNEQFF.

The J gene is TRBJ2-5, the V gene TRBV2; TRBD1 agrees at 8 bases. The CDR3 has 14 residues. Germline CDR1 reads SNHLY; CDR2 reads FYNNEI. J gave up 5 bases and V 6 bases, and 8 bases lay outside the gene matches. The CDR3 region is CASRFQGAGETQYF. Written as DNA, the CDR3 is TGTGCCAGCAGATTTCAGGGGGCTGGGGAGACCCAGTACTTC.